The source of this TCR beta chain is a study of blood T cell repertoires in COVID-19. On the study more broadly: There were acute and convalescent COVID-19 samples, and they came from the United States, Italy and Spain.

Profiling relied on immunoSEQ multiplex PCR, and the TCRdb table lists in-frame clones only, not all of them. This sample has around 200,000 clones, with about 90% found just once. CDR1 is MNHNS, CDR2 SASEGT, per germline. The CDR3 consists of 17 residues. V lost 2 bases to trimming and J lost 0 bases; unmatched junction nucleotides: 10. The chain couples TRBV6-1 to TRBJ2-7; 7 nucleotides line up with TRBD2. Source material: peripheral blood. The source of this sequence is a man aged 35 to 55 with active or convalescent COVID-19. The CDR3 coding sequence is TGTGCCAGCAGTGAAACTACCCCGTCTAGCGGCTCCTACGAGCAGTACTTC. It encodes CASSETTPSSGSYEQYF.